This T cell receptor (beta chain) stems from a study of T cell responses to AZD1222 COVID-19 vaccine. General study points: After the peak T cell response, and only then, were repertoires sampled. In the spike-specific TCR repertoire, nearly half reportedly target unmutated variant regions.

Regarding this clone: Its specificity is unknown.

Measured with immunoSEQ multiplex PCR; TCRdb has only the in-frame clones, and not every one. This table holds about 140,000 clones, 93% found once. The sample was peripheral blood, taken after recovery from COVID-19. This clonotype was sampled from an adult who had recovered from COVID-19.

CDR3 residues: CAISSDSTDTQYF. The DNA of the CDR3 is TGTGCCATCAGTTCGGACAGCACAGATACGCAGTATTTT. This chain joins TRBV10-3 and TRBJ2-3; D gene unclear. V was pared by 5 bases and J by 0 bases, with 6 bases between. The CDR3 runs 13 residues. Germline V gene lookup returns CDR1 ENHRY and CDR2 SYGVKD.